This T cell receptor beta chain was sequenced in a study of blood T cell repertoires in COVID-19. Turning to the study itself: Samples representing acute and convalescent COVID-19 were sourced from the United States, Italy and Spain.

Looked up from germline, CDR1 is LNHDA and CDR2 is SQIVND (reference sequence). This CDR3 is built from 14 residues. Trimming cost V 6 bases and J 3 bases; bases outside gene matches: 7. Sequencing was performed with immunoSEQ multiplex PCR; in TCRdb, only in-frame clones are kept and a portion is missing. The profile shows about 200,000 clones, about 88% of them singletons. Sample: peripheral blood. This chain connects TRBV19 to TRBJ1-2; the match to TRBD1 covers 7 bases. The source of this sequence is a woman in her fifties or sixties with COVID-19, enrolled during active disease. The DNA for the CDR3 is TGTGCCAGTAGCCCAACAGGGGTAGACTATGGCTACACCTTC. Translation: CASSPTGVDYGYTF.